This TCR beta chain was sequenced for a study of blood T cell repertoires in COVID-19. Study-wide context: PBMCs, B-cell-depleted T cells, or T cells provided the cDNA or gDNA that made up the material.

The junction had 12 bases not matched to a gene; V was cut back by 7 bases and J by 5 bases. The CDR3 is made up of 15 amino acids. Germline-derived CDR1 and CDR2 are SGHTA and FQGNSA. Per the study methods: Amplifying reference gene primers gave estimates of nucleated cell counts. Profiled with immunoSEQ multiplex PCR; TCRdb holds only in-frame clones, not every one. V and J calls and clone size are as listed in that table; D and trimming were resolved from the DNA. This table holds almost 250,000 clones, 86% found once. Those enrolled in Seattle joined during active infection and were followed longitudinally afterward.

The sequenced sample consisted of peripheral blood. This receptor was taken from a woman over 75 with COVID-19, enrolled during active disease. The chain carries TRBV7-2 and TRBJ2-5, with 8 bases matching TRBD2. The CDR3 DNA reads TGTGCCAGCAACCACGGGGGGGCTCTATCGGAGACCCAGTACTTC. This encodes CASNHGGALSETQYF.